What follows are 14 T cell receptor beta chains derived from one specimen sequenced in a study of CD8+ T cells in alopecia areata. Once RNA had been extracted, it was reverse transcribed into cDNA to act as the sequencing template. TCRdb's copy holds only in-frame clones and misses some; the assay was immunoSEQ multiplex PCR. Among about 110,000 clones listed, roughly 50% were seen once. Sample treatment: oral pan-JAK inhibitor, 5-10 mg twice daily. The material sequenced was CD8+ T cells sorted from blood, taken at week 24, from a patient treated with tofacitinib. Receptor source: a human donor with alopecia areata.

Here the CDR3 reads CSVEDRDRANYGYTF. CDR3 sequence (DNA): TGCAGCGTTGAAGATCGGGACAGGGCCAACTATGGCTACACCTTC. The chain combines TRBV29-1 with TRBJ1-2, with TRBD1 matching 9 bases. The germline V gene encodes CDR1 SQVTM and CDR2 ANQGSEA. V shed 0 bases, J shed 2 bases, and the junction held 4 bases outside the gene matches. CDR3 length: 15 amino acids.

The V and J genes are TRBV9 and TRBJ2-3, with TRBD2 matching over 8 bases. V was pared by 4 bases and J by 3 bases, with 10 bases of the junction left unmatched. The germline V gene has CDR1 SGDLS and CDR2 YYNGEE. The CDR3 has 16 residues. CDR3 in amino acids: CASSFRSGEGTDTQYF. In DNA form, the CDR3 reads TGTGCCAGCAGCTTCCGTAGCGGGGAAGGGACAGATACGCAGTATTTT.

Only a few counts were recorded for this clone. V is TRBV23-1 and J is TRBJ2-3; D perhaps matches TRBD1 (6 bases). TRBV23-1 is annotated as an ORF whose role is uncertain. The CDR3 is 21 residues long. Between the trimmed V and J ends, which lost 1 base and 2 bases, there was a span of 28 bases. CDR3 residues: CASSQYPVGASPNLHTDTQYF. The CDR3 coding sequence is TGCGCCAGCAGTCAATATCCGGTGGGGGCTAGCCCTAACCTACACACAGATACGCAGTATTTT.

This sequence joins TRBV30 and TRBJ1-1; D gene uncertain. CDR3 length: 14 residues. Trimming cost V 5 bases and J 3 bases, with 16 bases left between them. Per the germline V gene, CDR1 is GTSNPN and CDR2 is SVGIG (reference sequence). CDR3 sequence: CAWAGGITDTEAFF. Written as DNA, the CDR3 is TGTGCCTGGGCGGGTGGGATTACCGACACTGAAGCTTTCTTT.

This clone turned up a few times. The chain couples TRBV13 to TRBJ1-6, with 10 bases identical to TRBD1. Germline assignment: CDR1 PRHDT and CDR2 FYEKMQ (reference sequence). The CDR3 has 14 amino acids. V shed 4 bases, J shed 9 bases, and the junction held 3 bases outside the gene matches. The CDR3 coding sequence is TGTGCCAGCAGCTCCGGGACAGGGGTTTCACCCCTCCACTTT. This codes for CASSSGTGVSPLHF. Full variable domain (outside the CDR3, taken from reference TRBV13 and TRBJ1-6): AAGVIQSPRHLIKEKRETATLKCYPIPRHDTVYWYQQGPGQDPQFLISFYEKMQSDKGSIPDRFSAQQFSDYHSELNMSSLELGDSALYFCASSSGTGVSPLHFGNGTRLTVT.

The chain has TRBV6-1 and TRBJ2-3, with TRBD2 matching over 15 bases. This CDR3 comprises 16 residues. Germline V gene sequence: CDR1 MNHNS, CDR2 SASEGT. After removal of 1 base from V and 4 bases from J, the junction contained 0 bases not matched to a gene. CDR3 nucleotide sequence: TGTGCCAGCAGTGAAGGGACTAGCGGGGGGGCAGATACGCAGTATTTT. Its translation is CASSEGTSGGADTQYF.

V usage is TRBV29-1 and J usage is TRBJ1-2; D might be TRBD1 (5 bases). V lost 2 bases and J 3 bases, leaving 19 bases between the germline ends. This CDR3 contains 16 residues. Germline V CDR1 and CDR2: SQVTM, ANQGSEA. The CDR3, as DNA: TGCAGCGTTGAATCTGAAGGGGACCGAGCGGACTATGGCTACACCTTC. Translating gives CSVESEGDRADYGYTF.

This clone was detected many times. The chain is built from TRBV7-3 and TRBJ2-7; either TRBD1 or TRBD2 may supply D (6 bases each). Per the germline V gene, CDR1 is SGHTA and CDR2 is FQGTGA. The CDR3 loop spans 15 amino acids. V dropped 1 base and J dropped 6 bases, with 16 bases sitting between them. CDR3 sequence reads: CASSLNGGDRAEQYF. The CDR3 region has the DNA TGTGCCAGCAGCTTAAACGGGGGCGATCGGGCCGAGCAGTACTTC. The whole variable domain, filled in from reference TRBV7-3 and TRBJ2-7, reads GAGVSQTPSNKVTEKGKYVELRCDPISGHTALYWYRQSLGQGPEFLIYFQGTGAADDSGLPNDRFFAVRPEGSVSTLKIQRTERGDSAVYLCASSLNGGDRAEQYFGPGTRLTVT.

This clone occurred a few times. This chain uses TRBV30 with TRBJ1-2; 7 bases agree with TRBD1. In germline, CDR1 is GTSNPN, CDR2 SVGIG (reference sequence). The CDR3 length is 13 residues. Trimming cost V 1 base and J 4 bases; bases outside gene matches: 3. The CDR3 sequence: CAWSEAGGYGYTF. The CDR3 nucleotides read TGTGCCTGGAGTGAGGCAGGGGGCTATGGCTACACCTTC.

The chain links TRBV5-6 to TRBJ1-5, with D perhaps matching TRBD1 (6 bases). This CDR3 is built from 16 residues. Trimming took off 3 bases at V and 0 bases at J, with 13 bases between the two ends. CDR1 and CDR2 (germline): SGHDT, YYEEEE. CDR3 sequence reads: CASSSLTGISNQPQHF. The DNA of the CDR3 is TGTGCCAGCAGCTCGTTGACAGGCATTAGCAATCAGCCCCAGCATTTT. Based on the CDR3 plus reference TRBV5-6 and TRBJ1-5, the full variable domain is DAGVTQSPTHLIKTRGQQVTLRCSPKSGHDTVSWYQQALGQGPQFIFQYYEEEERQRGNFPDRFSGHQFPNYSSELNVNALLLGDSALYLCASSSLTGISNQPQHFGDGTRLSIL.

CDR3 sequence reads: CASSSSDRHGYTF. In DNA, the CDR3 is TGTGCCAGCAGCTCCTCAGACAGGCATGGCTACACCTTC. This chain links TRBV5-4 with TRBJ1-2; D possibly corresponds to TRBD1 (6 bases). The CDR3 sequence is 13 residues long. Germline V lookup: CDR1 SGHNT, CDR2 YYREEE (reference sequence). V was shortened by 3 bases and J by 6 bases, with 12 bases between the two germline ends.

The rearrangement uses TRBV10-3 and TRBJ2-7; TRBD1 matches at 8 bases. The CDR3 covers 17 residues. The germline CDR1 and CDR2 sequences are ENHRY and SYGVKD. Trimming took 5 bases from V and 4 from J; bases not matched to a gene: 16. Here the CDR3 DNA reads TGTGCCATCAGTACTCAGTCGCAGACAGGGGAAAAGTACGAGCAGTACTTC. It yields the protein CAISTQSQTGEKYEQYF.

This sequence joins TRBV30 and TRBJ2-2; a weak D match, TRBD1 (6 bases). Trimming stripped 6 bases from V and 13 bases from J, with 12 bases between. Germline CDR1 reads GTSNPN; CDR2 reads SVGIG (reference sequence). The CDR3 loop spans 10 amino acids. The CDR3 region is CACRGRALFF. The DNA for the CDR3 is TGTGCCTGCAGGGGTCGGGCGCTGTTTTTT.

The genes are TRBV13 and TRBJ2-5, with TRBD1 identical over 7 bases. The trim removed 4 bases at V and 5 bases at J, leaving 7 bases unmatched. The CDR3 is 14 residues long. Germline V gene data show CDR1 as PRHDT and CDR2 as FYEKMQ (reference sequence). The CDR3 DNA follows: TGTGCCAGCAGCTCAGGACAGGCGGTGGAGACCCAGTACTTC. It is translated as CASSSGQAVETQYF.